The TCR beta chain under discussion was sequenced for a study of T cell responses to AZD1222 COVID-19 vaccine. The germline CDR1 and CDR2 sequences are SGHKS and YYEKEE (reference sequence). V shed 4 bases and J shed 5 bases, with 19 bases lying between them. This CDR3 region has 15 residues. About this clone itself: What it binds is not known.

Regarding the study as a whole: Nearly half of spike-specific TCRs reportedly target variant regions that are unmutated in the B.1.351 and B.1.1.7 variants. In a largely white British group with more females than males, clonal diversity was possibly underestimated. The number of AZD1222 recipients seropositive at baseline was only five to seven.

Clones were read by immunoSEQ multiplex PCR, and TCRdb kept only the in-frame ones, dropping some. Of around 180,000 clones in the sample, 90% to 95% were seen once. J is TRBJ2-7 and V is TRBV5-5; D gene uncertain. This sequence was found in an adult in good health. Sequenced here: peripheral blood, sampled on day 0 of AZD1222 vaccination. CDR3 sequence: CASSVAVLVVDEQYF. The CDR3 DNA reads as TGTGCCAGCAGCGTAGCCGTTCTAGTGGTGGACGAGCAGTACTTC.